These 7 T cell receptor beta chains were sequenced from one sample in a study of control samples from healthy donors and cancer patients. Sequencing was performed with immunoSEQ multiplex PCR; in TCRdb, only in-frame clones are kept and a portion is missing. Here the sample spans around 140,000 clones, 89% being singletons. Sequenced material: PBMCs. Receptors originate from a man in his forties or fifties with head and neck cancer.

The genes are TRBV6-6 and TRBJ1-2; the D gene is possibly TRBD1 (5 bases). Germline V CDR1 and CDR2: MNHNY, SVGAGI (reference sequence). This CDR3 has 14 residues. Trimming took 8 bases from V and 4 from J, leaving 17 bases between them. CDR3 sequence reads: CASVRRESSYGYTF. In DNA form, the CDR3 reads TGTGCCAGCGTACGCAGGGAATCCTCCTATGGCTACACCTTC.

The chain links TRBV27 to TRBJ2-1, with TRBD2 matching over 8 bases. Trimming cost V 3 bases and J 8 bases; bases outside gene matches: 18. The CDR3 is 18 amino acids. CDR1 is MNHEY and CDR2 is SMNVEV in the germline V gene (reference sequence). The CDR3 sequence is CASSFAPALAAGSHEQFF. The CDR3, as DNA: TGTGCCAGCAGTTTTGCCCCCGCACTAGCGGCGGGATCCCATGAGCAGTTCTTC.

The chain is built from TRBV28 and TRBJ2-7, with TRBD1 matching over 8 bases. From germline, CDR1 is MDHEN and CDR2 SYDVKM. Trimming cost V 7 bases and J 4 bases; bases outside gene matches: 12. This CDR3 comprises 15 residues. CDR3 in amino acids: CASNSPPQGGYEQYF. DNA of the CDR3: TGTGCCAGCAATTCACCGCCACAGGGGGGTTACGAGCAGTACTTC.

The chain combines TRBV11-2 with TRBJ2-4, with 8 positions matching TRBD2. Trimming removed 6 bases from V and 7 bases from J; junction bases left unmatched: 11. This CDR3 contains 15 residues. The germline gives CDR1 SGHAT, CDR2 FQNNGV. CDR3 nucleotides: TGTGCCAGCAGGTCCCTTAGCGGGGTGGGCAACATTCAGTACTTC. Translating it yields CASRSLSGVGNIQYF.

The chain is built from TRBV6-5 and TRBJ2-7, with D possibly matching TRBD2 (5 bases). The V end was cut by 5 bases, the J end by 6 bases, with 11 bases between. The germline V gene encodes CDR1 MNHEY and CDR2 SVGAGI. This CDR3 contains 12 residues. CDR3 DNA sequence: TGTGCCAGCAGTCCGGGGATGACCGAGCAGTACTTC. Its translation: CASSPGMTEQYF.

The CDR3 protein is CASSLTTDSYEQYF. The CDR3 bases are TGTGCCAGCAGCTTAACAACAGACTCCTACGAGCAGTACTTC. J is TRBJ2-7 and V is TRBV5-4; no firm D call. CDR3 length: 14 residues. Germline-derived CDR1 and CDR2 are SGHNT and YYREEE (reference sequence). Trimming stripped 2 bases from V and 0 bases from J, with 9 bases between. The whole variable domain, remainder taken from reference TRBV5-4 and TRBJ2-7, is ETGVTQSPTHLIKTRGQQVTLRCSSQSGHNTVSWYQQALGQGPQFIFQYYREEENGRGNFPPRFSGLQFPNYSSELNVNALELDDSALYLCASSLTTDSYEQYFGPGTRLTVT.

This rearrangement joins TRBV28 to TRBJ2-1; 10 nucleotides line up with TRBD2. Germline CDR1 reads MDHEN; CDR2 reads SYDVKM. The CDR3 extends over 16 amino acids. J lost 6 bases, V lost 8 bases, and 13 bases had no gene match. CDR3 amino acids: CASGVGGLAPSNEQFF. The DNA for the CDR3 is TGTGCCAGCGGGGTGGGGGGACTAGCGCCCTCCAATGAGCAGTTCTTC.